This TCR beta chain was recovered during a study of PD-1 blockade in mismatch repair-deficient tumors. TCRdb's table, derived via immunoSEQ multiplex PCR, lists solely in-frame clones and lacks some. The data contain some 120,000 clones, about 88% of them seen just once; the ten biggest clones take up about 13%. TCR sequencing covered a few patients who responded to pembrolizumab. CDR1 is SQVTM and CDR2 is ANQGSEA in the germline V gene. The CDR3 length is 12 residues. This clonotype was obtained from an adult with mismatch repair-deficient cancer. The V gene is TRBV29-1, the J gene TRBJ2-7, with TRBD1 identical over 8 bases. Source: peripheral blood, taken 44 weeks after starting pembrolizumab. The CDR3, as DNA: TGCAGTGCCGGGACAGGTGCATACGAGCAGTACTTC. Encoded protein: CSAGTGAYEQYF.